At least ten counts were recorded for the clone carrying this T cell receptor beta chain. This CDR3 spans 14 amino acids. Germline lookup yields CDR1 SNHLY and CDR2 FYNNEI. V was clipped by 8 bases and J by 0 bases, with 12 bases between them. These data are taken from a study of T cells in Graves' hyperthyroidism and ophthalmopathy. Each patient was aged 18 to 65 and had newly diagnosed hyperthyroidism of under 2 months' duration. Clinical symptoms, serum thyroxine and TRAb, thyroid ultrasound and orbital computed tomography together formed the diagnostic basis. Fresh 10 ml peripheral blood yielded PBMCs. TCR beta CDR3 sequences were amplified from RNA transcripts. The HTBI set primed first-round TCR CDR3 RT-PCR. In TCRdb, the multiplex PCR reads were re-called with MiXCR into one record per CDR3 protein. This table has some 760,000 distinct CDR3 sequences, around 15% appearing once.

This receptor was taken from a woman aged 18-29 years with Graves' hyperthyroidism. Sequenced: blood. J is TRBJ2-3 and V is TRBV2; D is ambiguous. The DNA of the CDR3 is TGTGCCAGCCGGGCCGACTCTAGCACAGATACGCAGTATTTT. The encoded protein is CASRADSSTDTQYF.